The rows below give T cell receptor beta chains drawn from one sample of a study of blood T cell repertoires in COVID-19. Sequencing used immunoSEQ multiplex PCR; TCRdb keeps in-frame clones, though not all of them. This repertoire shows fewer than 250,000 clones, about 87% found once; its top ten account for approximately 3.5%. Material: PBMCs or T cells enriched from blood (not recorded which). These receptors were collected from a woman younger than 45 who had been exposed to COVID-19. The CDR3 runs from the conserved cysteine through the conserved F or W. A D gene is named only where the DNA matches it firmly. Size is stated for part of the rows, as once, few or many counts, or as a class when the clone is expanded.

D gene,V gene,clone size,J gene,CDR3 DNA,CDR3 protein
-,TRBV6-1,-,TRBJ1-6,TGTGCCAGCAGTGAAGTAGGAGGGCGTGGATCTAATTCACCCCTCCACTTT,CASSEVGGRGSNSPLHF
TRBD1,TRBV2,-,TRBJ1-5,TGTGCCAGCAGCATAGGACAGGGACATCAGCCCCAGCATTTT,CASSIGQGHQPQHF
TRBD2,TRBV9,-,TRBJ2-3,TGTGCCAGCAGCGCCGGGACTAGCGGGACAGATACGCAGTATTTT,CASSAGTSGTDTQYF
-,TRBV5-1,-,TRBJ2-6,TGCGCCAGCAGCTTGGACGGGGCTGGGGCCAACGTCCTGACTTTC,CASSLDGAGANVLTF
TRBD2,TRBV7-2,-,TRBJ2-3,TGTGCCAGCAGCTCGGGACTAGCGGGAGCCACAGATACGCAGTATTTT,CASSSGLAGATDTQYF
TRBD1,TRBV12-5,once,TRBJ1-3,TGTGCTAGTGGTCCACGCTTCGGACAGGGCGCTGGAAACACCATATATTTT,CASGPRFGQGAGNTIYF
TRBD1,TRBV5-1,-,TRBJ2-3,TGCGCCAGCAGCGCGGGACAGGCCAGTTTGGGAGATACGCAGTATTTT,CASSAGQASLGDTQYF
-,TRBV5-5,-,TRBJ1-4,TGTGCCAGCAGCTGGACTACAGCAACTAATGAAAAACTGTTTTTT,CASSWTTATNEKLFF
TRBD2,TRBV27,-,TRBJ2-1,TGTGCCAGCAGTCTCTCCGGGACTAGCTATTCCTTGGGCACCTACAATGAGCAGTTCTTC,CASSLSGTSYSLGTYNEQFF
-,TRBV15,-,TRBJ2-1,TGTGCCACACTAATCCACAATGAGCAGTTCTTC,CATLIHNEQFF
-,TRBV18,-,TRBJ1-2,TGTGCCAGCTCCCGGTTAAACTATGGCTACACCTTC,CASSRLNYGYTF
-,TRBV5-1,-,TRBJ1-6,TGCGCCAGCAGCCAAAACACCTATAATTCACCCCTCCACTTT,CASSQNTYNSPLHF
TRBD2,TRBV5-4,-,TRBJ2-5,TGTGCCAGCAGCTTGGATAGGCTAGCGGGAGTAGGAGAGACCCAGTACTTC,CASSLDRLAGVGETQYF
TRBD2,TRBV5-1,-,TRBJ2-1,TGCGCCAGCAGCCCGGGACTAGCGGAGTACAATGAGCAGTTCTTC,CASSPGLAEYNEQFF
-,TRBV9,-,TRBJ2-7,TGTGCCAGCAGCGTAGAAGCGACGGATGGGTACGAGCAGTACTTC,CASSVEATDGYEQYF
-,TRBV19,-,TRBJ1-1,TGTGCCAGTAGTAAGCGCGGGGGTTTGAACACTGAAGCTTTCTTT,CASSKRGGLNTEAFF
TRBD2,TRBV11-2,-,TRBJ2-7,TGTGCCAGCAGCTCCCTCACTAGCGGGCGGTACGAGCAGTACTTC,CASSSLTSGRYEQYF
-,TRBV5-1,many,TRBJ2-7,TGCGCCAGCAGCTCATCTAGCTGGTCCTACGAGCAGTACTTC,CASSSSSWSYEQYF